Listed below are T cell receptor beta chains from one sample, sequenced in a study of T cell changes during pregnancy in multiple sclerosis. Profiled with immunoSEQ multiplex PCR; TCRdb holds only in-frame clones, not every one. The table lists around 40,000 clones, roughly 90% of them singletons. The specimen was CD8+ T cells from peripheral blood mononuclear cells, collected before pregnancy. These receptors were obtained from a female donor with multiple sclerosis, enrolled in a pregnancy study. Each CDR3 is given with its conserved first and last residue. A D gene is named only where the DNA matches it firmly. Expanded clones get a size class; other rows say once, few or many, or leave the size out.

D,V,J,size,CDR3,DNA
TRBD1,TRBV6-5,TRBJ2-3,-,CASSYLDRVDTQYF,TGTGCCAGCAGTTACCTAGACAGGGTGGATACGCAGTATTTT
-,TRBV7-6,TRBJ2-7,few,CASSFGSGSYEQYF,TGTGCCAGCAGCTTTGGCTCAGGGTCCTACGAGCAGTACTTC
-,TRBV13,TRBJ2-1,-,CASGEGFNEQFF,TGTGCCAGCGGAGAGGGCTTTAATGAGCAGTTCTTC
-,TRBV5-1,TRBJ2-1,-,CASSPEGENEQFF,TGCGCCAGCAGCCCAGAGGGGGAAAATGAGCAGTTCTTC
TRBD2,TRBV29-1,TRBJ2-2,-,CSVEDGAEGLAGVGELFF,TGCAGCGTTGAAGATGGAGCTGAAGGACTAGCGGGAGTCGGGGAGCTGTTTTTT
-,TRBV5-1,TRBJ1-2,-,CASSLSGTNYGYTF,TGCGCCAGCAGCTTGTCAGGTACTAACTATGGCTACACCTTC
TRBD1,TRBV28,TRBJ1-5,-,CASSSHGTGGNQPQHF,TGTGCCAGCAGTTCCCACGGGACAGGTGGCAATCAGCCCCAGCATTTT
TRBD2,TRBV7-9,TRBJ2-3,-,CASRTLAGGAGTDTQYF,TGTGCCAGCAGAACCTTAGCGGGAGGGGCTGGCACAGATACGCAGTATTTT
TRBD2,TRBV15,TRBJ2-1,-,CATSPRTSGGVPYNEQFF,TGTGCCACCAGTCCGAGGACTAGCGGGGGGGTGCCATACAATGAGCAGTTCTTC
-,TRBV4-1,TRBJ2-1,-,CASSQEDRYNEQFF,TGCGCCAGCAGCCAAGAAGATCGGTACAATGAGCAGTTCTTC
TRBD2,TRBV28,TRBJ2-7,-,CASSYSGSRYEQYF,TGTGCCAGCAGTTATAGCGGGAGTCGGTACGAGCAGTACTTC
-,TRBV9,TRBJ1-6,once,CASSREAGSTYNSPLHF,TGTGCCAGCAGTCGAGAGGCAGGGTCGACCTATAATTCACCCCTCCACTTT
TRBD2,TRBV27,TRBJ2-2,-,CASIIPGLAGPYTGELFF,TGTGCCAGCATTATACCAGGACTAGCGGGGCCGTATACCGGGGAGCTGTTTTTT
-,TRBV7-8,TRBJ2-7,-,CASSRSGGSYEQYF,TGTGCCAGCAGCCGGAGCGGAGGCTCCTACGAGCAGTACTTC
-,TRBV13,TRBJ2-7,-,CASSLGLEGAYEQYF,TGTGCCAGCAGCTTAGGCCTCGAGGGGGCCTACGAGCAGTACTTC
-,TRBV27,TRBJ2-2,-,CASSGGVGELFF,TGTGCCAGCAGTGGAGGGGTGGGGGAGCTGTTTTTT
TRBD1,TRBV9,TRBJ1-3,once,CASSGDRDGNTIYF,TGTGCCAGCAGCGGGGACAGGGACGGAAACACCATATATTTT
-,TRBV6-1,TRBJ1-5,-,CASSDDIINWPQHF,TGTGCCAGCAGCGATGACATTATTAATTGGCCCCAGCATTTT
TRBD1,TRBV9,TRBJ1-1,-,CASSVGQGLNTEAFF,TGTGCCAGCAGCGTTGGACAGGGGTTGAACACTGAAGCTTTCTTT
TRBD1,TRBV9,TRBJ2-7,-,CASSARGQGPHEQYF,TGTGCCAGCAGCGCCAGGGGACAGGGGCCCCACGAGCAGTACTTC
-,TRBV13,TRBJ1-2,-,CASSSRELANYGYTF,TGTGCCAGCAGCTCCCGGGAGTTAGCTAACTATGGCTACACCTTC
TRBD1,TRBV30,TRBJ1-4,-,CAWSGMGTGEKLFF,TGTGCCTGGAGTGGAATGGGGACAGGTGAAAAACTGTTTTTT
-,TRBV7-6,TRBJ2-5,-,CASSPLYKGEETQYF,TGTGCCAGCAGCCCCCTCTACAAGGGAGAGGAGACCCAGTACTTC
TRBD2,TRBV7-6,TRBJ2-7,-,CASSLSSGLAPPKDSYEQYF,TGTGCCAGCAGCTTAAGTTCGGGACTAGCACCCCCCAAGGACTCCTACGAGCAGTACTTC
-,TRBV27,TRBJ1-1,-,CASSLGANTEAFF,TGTGCCAGCAGTTTGGGAGCGAACACTGAAGCTTTCTTT
-,TRBV4-1,TRBJ1-6,-,CASSQSDSYNSPLHF,TGCGCCAGCAGCCAATCTGACAGCTATAATTCACCCCTCCACTTT
-,TRBV19,TRBJ2-5,-,CASRTSLGQETQYF,TGTGCCAGTAGGACATCGTTGGGCCAAGAGACCCAGTACTTC
TRBD1,TRBV9,TRBJ2-7,-,CASSGGDRAYEQYF,TGTGCCAGCAGCGGAGGGGACAGGGCTTACGAGCAGTACTTC